The 19 T cell receptor beta chains below all came from one sample that was sequenced in a study of CD8+CD57+ T cells in acquired aplastic anemia. Sequenced patients had shown CD8+CD57+ cell expansion by flow cytometry. Profiles of TCR beta VDJ and CDR3 were generated from a genomic DNA template. TCRdb ran MiXCR on the reads and lists one entry per CDR3 protein. The sample shows under 350,000 distinct CDR3 sequences, roughly 59% of them seen only once. What was sequenced was sorted CD4+, CD8+, or CD8+CD57+ T cells (not recorded which) from PBMCs. These TCRs come from a human donor with aplastic anemia.

This clonotype was observed many times. The CDR3 coding sequence is TGTGCCAGCAGTGAAACAGGACTAGCGGTGAGGGAGACCCAGTACTTC. This gives the protein CASSETGLAVRETQYF. The chain has TRBV6-1 and TRBJ2-5; 10 bases are shared with TRBD2. The CDR3 extends over 16 amino acids. V gave up 2 bases and J gave up 5 bases; unmatched junction bases: 8. The germline V gene has CDR1 MNHNS and CDR2 SASEGT.

The chain employs TRBV2 and TRBJ2-7; D unclear. This CDR3 has 12 residues. The germline CDR1 and CDR2 sequences are SNHLY and FYNNEI. Trimming removed 4 bases at V and 3 bases at J, with 7 bases between. The CDR3 coding sequence is TGTGCCAGCAGTGTCTACAGCTACGAGCAGTACTTC. Encoded protein: CASSVYSYEQYF.

CDR3 coding DNA: TGTGCCAGCAGTGAAGCGACAGGAATTGGCAATCAGCCCCAGCATTTT. Residues: CASSEATGIGNQPQHF. The gene calls are TRBV25-1 and TRBJ1-5; a weak D match, TRBD1 (6 bases). This CDR3 is 16 amino acids long. The ends were cut back, 2 bases at V and 2 bases at J, with 13 bases in the middle. Germline V gene sequence: CDR1 MGHDK, CDR2 SYGVNS.

This clonotype came up once. The V gene is TRBV24-1, the J gene TRBJ2-5, with 8 bases aligning to TRBD1. The CDR3 runs 15 residues. Unmatched junction bases numbered 7, after V lost 3 bases and J lost 5 bases. The germline CDR1 and CDR2 sequences are KGHDR and SFDVKD. For the CDR3, the DNA is TGTGCCACCAGTGATCGGACAGGGTTGGGGGAGACCCAGTACTTC. Translated, it gives CATSDRTGLGETQYF.

The chain employs TRBV6-5 and TRBJ2-3, with TRBD2 matching 8 bases. This CDR3 is built from 15 residues. Trimming took 5 bases from V and 11 from J; bases not matched to a gene: 15. Germline values: CDR1 MNHEY, CDR2 SVGAGI. DNA of the CDR3: TGTGCCAGCAGTCCCCGACTGGCGGGAGGAAATGAGCAGTATTTT. Protein sequence: CASSPRLAGGNEQYF.

Here the CDR3 reads CASSVMRGLGDTEAFF. The CDR3 coding sequence is TGTGCCAGCAGCGTGATGAGGGGCCTGGGAGACACTGAAGCTTTCTTT. The chain uses TRBV9 and TRBJ1-1; maybe TRBD1 (5 bases). The germline gives CDR1 SGDLS, CDR2 YYNGEE. The V gene lost 2 bases and the J gene lost 3 bases, with 17 bases spanning the gap. The CDR3 consists of 16 residues.

This clonotype was counted ten times or more. The chain combines TRBV20-1 with TRBJ2-7; D is uncertain. Germline-derived CDR1 and CDR2 are DFQATT and SNEGSKA (reference sequence). There are 15 residues in the CDR3. The V and J ends lost 1 base and 6 bases respectively, with 19 bases between them. The CDR3 sequence: CSARATDRPTGEQYV. CDR3 DNA: TGCAGTGCTAGAGCAACGGACCGACCTACCGGCGAGCAGTACGTC.

V and J are TRBV7-6 and TRBJ2-1, with D possibly matching TRBD1 (5 bases). The length of the CDR3 is 14 residues. V was trimmed by 5 bases and J by 5 bases, leaving 13 bases between them. In germline, CDR1 is SGHVS, CDR2 FNYEAQ. This chain's CDR3 is CASSVVDRDNEQFF. The DNA for the CDR3 is TGTGCCAGCAGCGTAGTAGACAGAGACAATGAGCAGTTCTTC.

The J gene is TRBJ2-2, the V gene TRBV7-9; D remains ambiguous. This CDR3 spans 14 amino acids. The germline CDR1 and CDR2 sequences are SEHNR and FQNEAQ (reference sequence). V lost 1 base, J lost 8 bases, and 11 bases lay in between. CDR3 nucleotide sequence: TGTGCCAGCAGCTTAGTCCTCCTTGGGGGGGAGCTGTTTTTT. As protein: CASSLVLLGGELFF.

This clonotype showed up just a few times. The V call is TRBV7-2, the J call TRBJ1-2; perhaps TRBD1 as D (6 bases). There are 13 residues in the CDR3. The V and J ends lost 2 bases and 8 bases respectively, with 12 bases between them. CDR1 is SGHTA and CDR2 is FQGNSA in the germline V gene. The CDR3 here is CASSLPRGKGYTF. CDR3 nucleotides: TGTGCCAGCAGCTTACCCAGGGGTAAGGGCTACACCTTC. The full variable domain, in which reference TRBV7-2 and TRBJ1-2 provide the parts outside the CDR3, is GAGVSQSPSNKVTEKGKDVELRCDPISGHTALYWYRQSLGQGLEFLIYFQGNSAPDKSGLPSDRFSAERTGGSVSTLTIQRTQQEDSAVYLCASSLPRGKGYTFGSGTRLTVV.

This sequence joins TRBV18 and TRBJ2-2, with 11 nucleotides matching TRBD1. This CDR3 comprises 17 residues. From germline, CDR1 is KGHSH and CDR2 LQKENI. V lost 4 bases and J lost 3; bases outside the gene matches: 7. As DNA, the CDR3 is TGTGCCAGCTCACTGACTTTGGGACAGGGGGACACCGGGGAGCTGTTTTTT. It encodes CASSLTLGQGDTGELFF.

This clonotype was seen repeatedly, ten times or more. This rearrangement joins TRBV7-8 to TRBJ2-7; TRBD2 matches 7 bases. Germline V gene data show CDR1 as SGHVS and CDR2 as FQNEAQ. Trimming took 1 base from V and 4 from J; bases not matched to a gene: 7. The CDR3 spans 15 residues. CDR3 loop: CASSLGGGSGYEQYF. Here the CDR3 DNA reads TGTGCCAGCAGCTTAGGCGGCGGGAGTGGTTACGAGCAGTACTTC. Filled out from reference TRBV7-8 and TRBJ2-7, the complete variable domain reads GAGVSQSPRYKVAKRGQDVALRCDPISGHVSLFWYQQALGQGPEFLTYFQNEAQLDKSGLPSDRFFAERPEGSVSTLKIQRTQQEDSAVYLCASSLGGGSGYEQYFGPGTRLTVT.

As concerns this clonotype: Likely a read error: the CDR3 ends without its conserved phenylalanine or tryptophan. The chain couples TRBV19 to TRBJ2-7; possible D gene TRBD2, 6 bases. This CDR3 is built from 13 residues. The V end was cut by 4 bases, the J end by 4 bases, with 11 bases between. Germline CDR1 is LNHDA and CDR2 is SQIVND (reference sequence). CDR3 amino acids: CASSRGLSYEQYL. The CDR3 DNA reads TGTGCCAGTAGTAGGGGACTTTCTTACGAGCAGTACTTA.

There are many counts of this clonotype. Sequence at one end of the junction differs from germline and may be a read error. V and J are TRBV20-1 and TRBJ2-6; D is unclear. Germline-derived CDR1 and CDR2 are DFQATT and SNEGSKA (reference sequence). This CDR3 spans 15 amino acids. The CDR3 reads CSARGTFSGANVLTF. CDR3 nucleotide sequence: TGCAGTGCGAGAGGCACTTTCTCTGGGGCCAACGTCCTGACTTTC.

The sample holds a few counts of this clonotype. J is TRBJ1-6 and V is TRBV2; D is perhaps TRBD1 (6 bases). V was shortened by 8 bases and J by 9 bases, with 14 bases between the two germline ends. CDR3 length: 13 amino acids. The germline V gene encodes CDR1 SNHLY and CDR2 FYNNEI. CDR3 in DNA: TGTGCCAGCCATAGACAGGTTGGTTCACCCCTCCACTTT. This codes for CASHRQVGSPLHF.

The rearrangement links TRBV7-4 to TRBJ1-1, with 7 bases aligning to TRBD1. This CDR3 is 16 amino acids long. V lost 9 bases and J lost 0; bases outside the gene matches: 13. CDR1 is SGHVT, CDR2 SQSDAQ, per germline. This CDR3 is CASAQGTGRMNTEAFF. In DNA, the CDR3 is TGTGCCAGTGCACAGGGGACGGGCCGGATGAACACTGAAGCTTTCTTT.

The rearrangement links TRBV7-2 to TRBJ1-2; 8 bases align to TRBD1. The CDR3 runs 15 residues. V lost 5 bases, J lost 4 bases, and 9 bases stayed unmatched. Germline-derived CDR1 and CDR2 are SGHTA and FQGNSA. The CDR3 loop is CASSQETGEIYGYTF. For the CDR3, the DNA is TGTGCCAGCAGCCAAGAGACAGGGGAAATCTATGGCTACACCTTC.

The chain has TRBV18 and TRBJ2-3; no firm D call. This CDR3 region has 13 residues. V was clipped by 3 bases and J by 4 bases, with 8 bases between them. Germline CDR1 KGHSH, CDR2 LQKENI. DNA for the CDR3: TGTGCCAGCTCACCGGGGATTGCAGATACGCAGTATTTT. This encodes CASSPGIADTQYF.

This clonotype was counted many times. DNA for the CDR3: TGTGCCAGCAGAAGTCTTCCCACAGATACGCAGTATTTT. Translated: CASRSLPTDTQYF. The rearrangement links TRBV12-3 or TRBV12-4 to TRBJ2-3; D is ambiguous. The CDR3 is 13 amino acids. Trimming took off 6 bases at V and 2 bases at J, with 9 bases between the two ends.